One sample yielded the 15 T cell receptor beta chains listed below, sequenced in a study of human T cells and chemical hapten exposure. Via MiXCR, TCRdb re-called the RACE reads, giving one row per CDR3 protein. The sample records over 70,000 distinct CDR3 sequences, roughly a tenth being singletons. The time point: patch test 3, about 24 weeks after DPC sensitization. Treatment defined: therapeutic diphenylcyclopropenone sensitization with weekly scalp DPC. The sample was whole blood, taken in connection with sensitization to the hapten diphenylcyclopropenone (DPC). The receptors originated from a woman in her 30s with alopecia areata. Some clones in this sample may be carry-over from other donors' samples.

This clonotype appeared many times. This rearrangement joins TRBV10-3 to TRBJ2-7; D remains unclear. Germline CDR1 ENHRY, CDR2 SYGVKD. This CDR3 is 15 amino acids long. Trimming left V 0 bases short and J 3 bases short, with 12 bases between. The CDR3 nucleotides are TGTGCCATCAGTGAGTCGATCAGCCCCTACTACGAGCAGTACTTC. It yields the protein CAISESISPYYEQYF.

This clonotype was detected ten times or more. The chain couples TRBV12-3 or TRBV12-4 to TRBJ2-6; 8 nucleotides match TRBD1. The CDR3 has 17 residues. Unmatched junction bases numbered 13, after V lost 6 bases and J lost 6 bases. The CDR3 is CASRLRQGLLEANVLTF. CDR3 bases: TGTGCCAGCAGACTCCGACAGGGGCTGCTGGAGGCCAACGTCCTGACTTTC.

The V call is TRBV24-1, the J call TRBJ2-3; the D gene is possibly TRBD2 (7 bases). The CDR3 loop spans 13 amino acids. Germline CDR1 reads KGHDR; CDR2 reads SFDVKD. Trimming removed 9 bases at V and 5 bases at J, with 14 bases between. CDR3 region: CATAGGPRDTQYF. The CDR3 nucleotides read TGTGCCACCGCCGGGGGGCCGAGAGATACGCAGTATTTT.

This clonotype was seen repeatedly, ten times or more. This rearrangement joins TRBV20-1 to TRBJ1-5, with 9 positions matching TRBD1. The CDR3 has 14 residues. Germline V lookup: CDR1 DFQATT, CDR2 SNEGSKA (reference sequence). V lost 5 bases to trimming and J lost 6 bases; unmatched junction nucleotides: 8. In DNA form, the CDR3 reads TGCAGTGCTCCCTGGGACAGGGAAGGTCAGCCCCAGCATTTT. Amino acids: CSAPWDREGQPQHF.

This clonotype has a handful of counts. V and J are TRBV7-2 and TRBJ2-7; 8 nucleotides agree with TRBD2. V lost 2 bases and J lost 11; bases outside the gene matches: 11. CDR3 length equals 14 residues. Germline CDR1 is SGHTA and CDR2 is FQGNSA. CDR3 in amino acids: CASSLNPAGDKKYV. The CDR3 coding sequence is TGTGCCAGCAGCTTAAATCCAGCGGGGGACAAAAAGTACGTC.

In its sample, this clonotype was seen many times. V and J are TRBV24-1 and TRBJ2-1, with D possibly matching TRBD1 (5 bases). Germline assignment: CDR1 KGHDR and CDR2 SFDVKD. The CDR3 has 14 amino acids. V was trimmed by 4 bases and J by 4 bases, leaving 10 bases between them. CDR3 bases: TGTGCCACCAGTGACCCGACAGAATACAATGAGCAGTTCTTC. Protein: CATSDPTEYNEQFF.

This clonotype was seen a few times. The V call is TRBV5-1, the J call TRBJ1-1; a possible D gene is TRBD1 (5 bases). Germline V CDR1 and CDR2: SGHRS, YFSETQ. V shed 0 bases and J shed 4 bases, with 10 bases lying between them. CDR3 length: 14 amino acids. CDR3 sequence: CASSLAGRSTEAFF. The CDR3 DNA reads TGCGCCAGCAGCTTGGCAGGGAGGAGCACTGAAGCTTTCTTT.

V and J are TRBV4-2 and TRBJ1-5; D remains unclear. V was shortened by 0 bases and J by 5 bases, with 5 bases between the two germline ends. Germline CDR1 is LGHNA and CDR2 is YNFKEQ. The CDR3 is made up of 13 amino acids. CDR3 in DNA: TGTGCCAGCAGCCAAGATAGTGATCAGCCCCAGCATTTT. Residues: CASSQDSDQPQHF.

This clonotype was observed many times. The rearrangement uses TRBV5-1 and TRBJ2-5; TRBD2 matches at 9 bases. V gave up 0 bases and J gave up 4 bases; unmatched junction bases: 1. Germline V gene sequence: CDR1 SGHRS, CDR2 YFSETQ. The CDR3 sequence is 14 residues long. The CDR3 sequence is CASSLGAGGETQYF. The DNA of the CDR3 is TGCGCCAGCAGCTTGGGAGCGGGAGGAGAGACCCAGTACTTC.

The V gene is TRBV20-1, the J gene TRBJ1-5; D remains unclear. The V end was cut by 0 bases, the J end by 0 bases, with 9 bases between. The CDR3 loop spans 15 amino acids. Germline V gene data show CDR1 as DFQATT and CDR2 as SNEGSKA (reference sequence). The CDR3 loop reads CSARDPRISNQPQHF. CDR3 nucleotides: TGCAGTGCTAGAGATCCGCGGATTAGCAATCAGCCCCAGCATTTT.

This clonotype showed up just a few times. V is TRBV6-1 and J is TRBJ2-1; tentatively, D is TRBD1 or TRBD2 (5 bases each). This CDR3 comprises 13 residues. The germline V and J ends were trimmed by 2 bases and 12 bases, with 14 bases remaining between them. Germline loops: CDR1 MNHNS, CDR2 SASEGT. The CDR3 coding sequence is TGTGCCAGCAGTGAAAAGGTGGTGAGGGGGCAGTTCTTC. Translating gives CASSEKVVRGQFF.

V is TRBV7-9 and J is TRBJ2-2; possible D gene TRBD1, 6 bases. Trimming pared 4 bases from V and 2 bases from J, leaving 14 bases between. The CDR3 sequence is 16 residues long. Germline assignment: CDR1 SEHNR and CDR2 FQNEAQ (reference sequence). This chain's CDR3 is CASSSQTGLNTGELFF. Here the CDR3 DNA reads TGTGCCAGCAGCTCCCAGACAGGCCTAAACACCGGGGAGCTGTTTTTT.

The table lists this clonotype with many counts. Here the CDR3 reads CSARGAGTVNYGYTF. In nucleotides, the CDR3 is TGCAGTGCTAGAGGCGCCGGGACAGTAAACTATGGCTACACCTTC. V and J are TRBV20-1 and TRBJ1-2, with 7 bases fitting TRBD1. The CDR3 is 15 residues long. Trimming removed 1 base from V and 2 bases from J; junction bases left unmatched: 7. The germline V gene has CDR1 DFQATT and CDR2 SNEGSKA (reference sequence).

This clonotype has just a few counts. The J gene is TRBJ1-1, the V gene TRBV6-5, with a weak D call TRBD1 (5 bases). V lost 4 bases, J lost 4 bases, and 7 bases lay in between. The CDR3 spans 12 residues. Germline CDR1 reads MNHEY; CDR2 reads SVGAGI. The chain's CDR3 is CASSSRVTEAFF. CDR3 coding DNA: TGTGCCAGCAGTTCCAGGGTCACTGAAGCTTTCTTT.

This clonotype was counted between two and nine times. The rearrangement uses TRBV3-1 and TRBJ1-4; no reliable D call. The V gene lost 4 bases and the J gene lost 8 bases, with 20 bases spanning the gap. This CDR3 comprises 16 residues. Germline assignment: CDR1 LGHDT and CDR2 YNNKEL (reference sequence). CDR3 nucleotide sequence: TGTGCCAGCAGCCCGGGTTCGAGCACGCGAAACGAAAAACTGTTTTTT. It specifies CASSPGSSTRNEKLFF.